This T cell receptor beta chain was identified in a study of CD8 T cells in Susac syndrome. cDNA came from about 0.5 to 1 ug RNA primed by random hexamers. An immunoSEQ multiplex PCR generated amplified TCR beta CDR3 products spanning 54 Vbeta and 13 Jbeta. In TCRdb, the immunoSEQ multiplex PCR reads were re-called with MiXCR into one record per CDR3 protein. The sample contains 100,000 to 150,000 distinct CDR3 sequences, around 75% of which appear only once. Blood CD8+ and CD4+ T cells underwent high-throughput TCR beta sequencing. Negative magnetic isolation gave CD8+ and CD4+ cells; FACS enriched CD8+ TEMRA. Sequencing input: CD8+ T cells from PBMCs. The clonotype was recovered from a human donor with multiple sclerosis.

CDR3 sequence reads: CASSVGQPRGYGYTF. DNA for the CDR3: TGTGCCAGCAGCGTAGGACAGCCGAGGGGCTATGGCTACACCTTC. The chain has TRBV9 and TRBJ1-2; a weak D match, TRBD1 (5 bases). Germline CDR1 reads SGDLS; CDR2 reads YYNGEE. The CDR3 runs 15 residues. V was clipped by 0 bases and J by 4 bases, with 13 bases between them.